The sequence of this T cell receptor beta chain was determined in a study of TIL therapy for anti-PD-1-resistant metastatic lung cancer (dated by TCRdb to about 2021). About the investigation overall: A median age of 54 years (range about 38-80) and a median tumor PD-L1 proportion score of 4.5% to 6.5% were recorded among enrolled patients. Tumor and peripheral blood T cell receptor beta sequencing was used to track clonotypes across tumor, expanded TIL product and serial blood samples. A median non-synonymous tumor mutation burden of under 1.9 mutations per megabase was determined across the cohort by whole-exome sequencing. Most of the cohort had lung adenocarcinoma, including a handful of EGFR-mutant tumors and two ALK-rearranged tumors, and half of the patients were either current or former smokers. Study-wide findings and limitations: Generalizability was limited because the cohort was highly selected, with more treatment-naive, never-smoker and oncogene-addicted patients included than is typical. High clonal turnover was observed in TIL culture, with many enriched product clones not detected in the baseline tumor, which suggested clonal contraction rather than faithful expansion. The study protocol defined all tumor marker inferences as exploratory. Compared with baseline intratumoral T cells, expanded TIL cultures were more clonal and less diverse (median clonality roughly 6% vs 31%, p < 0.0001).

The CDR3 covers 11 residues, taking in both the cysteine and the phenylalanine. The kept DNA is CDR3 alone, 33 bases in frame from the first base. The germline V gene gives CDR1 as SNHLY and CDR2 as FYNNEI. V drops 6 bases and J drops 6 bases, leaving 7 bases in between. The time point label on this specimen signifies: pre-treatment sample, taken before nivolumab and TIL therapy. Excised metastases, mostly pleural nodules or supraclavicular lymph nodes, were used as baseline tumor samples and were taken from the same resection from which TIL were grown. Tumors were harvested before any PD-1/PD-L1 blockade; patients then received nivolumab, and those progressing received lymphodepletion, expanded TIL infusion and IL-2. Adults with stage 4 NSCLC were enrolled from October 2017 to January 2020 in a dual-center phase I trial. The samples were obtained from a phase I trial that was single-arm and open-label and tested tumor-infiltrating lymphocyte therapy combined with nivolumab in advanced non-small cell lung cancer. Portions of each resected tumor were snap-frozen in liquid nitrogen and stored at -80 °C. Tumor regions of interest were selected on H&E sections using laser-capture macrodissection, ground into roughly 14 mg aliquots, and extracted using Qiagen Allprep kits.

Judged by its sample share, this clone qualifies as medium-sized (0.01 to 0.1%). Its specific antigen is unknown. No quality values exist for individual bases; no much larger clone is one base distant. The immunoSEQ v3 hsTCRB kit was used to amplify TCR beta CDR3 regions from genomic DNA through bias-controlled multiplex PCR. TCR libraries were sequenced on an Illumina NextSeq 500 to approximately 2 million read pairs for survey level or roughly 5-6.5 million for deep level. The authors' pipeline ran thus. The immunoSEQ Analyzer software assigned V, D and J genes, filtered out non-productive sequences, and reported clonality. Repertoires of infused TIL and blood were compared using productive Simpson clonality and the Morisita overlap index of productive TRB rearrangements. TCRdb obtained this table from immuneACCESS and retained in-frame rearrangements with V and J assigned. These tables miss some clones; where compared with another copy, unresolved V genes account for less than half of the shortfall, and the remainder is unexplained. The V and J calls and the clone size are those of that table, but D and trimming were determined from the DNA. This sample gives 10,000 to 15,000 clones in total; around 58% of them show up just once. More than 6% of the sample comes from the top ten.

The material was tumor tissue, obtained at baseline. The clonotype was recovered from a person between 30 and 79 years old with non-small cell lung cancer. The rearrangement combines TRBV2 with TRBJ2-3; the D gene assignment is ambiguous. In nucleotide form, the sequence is TGTGCCAGCAGCCTTAAGGATACGCAGTATTTT. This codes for CASSLKDTQYF.